What follows are 13 T cell receptor beta chains derived from one specimen sequenced in a study of T cell changes during pregnancy in multiple sclerosis. Sequenced by immunoSEQ multiplex PCR; TCRdb stores in-frame clones only, minus some. The table records about 47,000 clones, 70% to 90% of them present only once. Material: peripheral blood, obtained in the first trimester of pregnancy. The receptors stem from a female donor with multiple sclerosis, enrolled in a pregnancy study.

CDR3 sequence (DNA): TGTGCCAGCAGTTCTGGGACAGGGGAGCAGTACTTC. It specifies CASSSGTGEQYF. This rearrangement joins TRBV2 to TRBJ2-7, with 9 bases that match TRBD1. The CDR3 has 12 amino acids. V shed 5 bases and J 7 bases; nucleotides not matched to a gene: 3. Germline loops: CDR1 SNHLY, CDR2 FYNNEI.

V and J are TRBV6-1 and TRBJ2-7, with 7 bases aligning to TRBD1. V was clipped by 4 bases and J by 2 bases; unmatched bases: 5. Germline V gene data show CDR1 as MNHNS and CDR2 as SASEGT. The CDR3 contains 14 residues. The CDR3 DNA is TGTGCCAGCAGTGTTGGGACAGACGCCTACGAGCAGTACTTC. Its protein product is CASSVGTDAYEQYF.

This chain uses TRBV10-2 with TRBJ1-2; 7 bases are shared with TRBD1. This CDR3 spans 13 amino acids. The V gene end was trimmed by 5 bases and the J gene end by 3 bases; junction bases not matched to a gene: 3. CDR1 is WSHSY, CDR2 SAAADI, per germline. In DNA, the CDR3 is TGCGCCAGCAGTACCGACAGGGACTATGGCTACACCTTC. Translation gives CASSTDRDYGYTF.

The chain is built from TRBV27 and TRBJ1-4; no definite D call. Trimming cost V 5 bases and J 8 bases, with 15 bases left between them. This CDR3 is 14 amino acids long. The germline gives CDR1 MNHEY, CDR2 SMNVEV (reference sequence). The CDR3 is CASSPRFRGEKLFF. In DNA, the CDR3 is TGTGCCAGCAGTCCCCGGTTCCGCGGAGAAAAACTGTTTTTT.

The chain carries TRBV21-1 and TRBJ2-7; TRBD1 was called by the table and not checked on the DNA. TRBV21-1 is a known pseudogene. This CDR3 spans 19 amino acids. CDR3 region: CASSNRAPATGKFFYEQYF. CDR3 bases: TGTGCCAGCAGCAATCGAGCCCCCGCGACAGGGAAATTCTTCTACGAGCAGTACTTC.

The chain couples TRBV6-5 to TRBJ2-7; no clear D. V lost 8 bases and J 0 bases, leaving 11 bases between the germline ends. The germline V gene encodes CDR1 MNHEY and CDR2 SVGAGI. The CDR3 consists of 13 residues. Here the CDR3 DNA reads TGTGCCAGCGTACACGCAAGCTCCTACGAGCAGTACTTC. Translating it yields CASVHASSYEQYF.

CDR3 amino acids: CASSYPLTLRGSGNTIYF. For the CDR3, the DNA is TGTGCCAGCAGTTACCCCCTCACCTTGCGGGGCTCTGGAAACACCATATATTTT. The chain combines TRBV28 with TRBJ1-3; D not certain. This CDR3 has 18 amino acids. CDR1 and CDR2 from the germline V gene are MDHEN and SYDVKM. V was pared by 4 bases and J by 0 bases, with 19 bases between. Combining the CDR3 with reference TRBV28 and TRBJ1-3 gives the whole variable domain DVKVTQSSRYLVKRTGEKVFLECVQDMDHENMFWYRQDPGLGLRLIYFSYDVKMKEKGDIPEGYSVSREKKERFSLILESASTNQTSMYLCASSYPLTLRGSGNTIYFGEGSWLTVV.

The chain recombines TRBV9 with TRBJ2-1; D might be TRBD2 (6 bases). The CDR3 sequence is 15 residues long. Between the trimmed V and J ends, which lost 4 bases and 3 bases, there was a span of 14 bases. The germline V gene has CDR1 SGDLS and CDR2 YYNGEE. DNA for the CDR3: TGTGCCAGCAGCACACGGAAGGGACTCTACAATGAGCAGTTCTTC. It yields the protein CASSTRKGLYNEQFF.

The V gene is TRBV6-4, the J gene TRBJ2-6; possibly TRBD1 for D (6 bases). From germline, CDR1 is MRHNA and CDR2 SNTAGT. Deletions cut 4 bases from V and 2 bases from J, with 12 bases between. The CDR3 runs 16 residues. The CDR3 reads CASSGTANTGANVLTF. CDR3 sequence (DNA): TGTGCCAGCAGTGGGACAGCCAATACTGGGGCCAACGTCCTGACTTTC.

This rearrangement joins TRBV30 to TRBJ2-7; no clear D gene. CDR3 length: 14 residues. Trimming cost V 0 bases and J 7 bases, with 16 bases left between them. CDR1 and CDR2 from the germline V gene are GTSNPN and SVGIG (reference sequence). This chain's CDR3 is CAWSVVSTAIEQYF. Here the CDR3 DNA reads TGTGCCTGGAGTGTGGTATCCACAGCTATTGAGCAGTACTTC.

The chain joins TRBV7-9 to TRBJ1-2; the match to TRBD1 covers 7 bases. The CDR3 is 13 amino acids. Trimming removed 0 bases from V and 6 bases from J; junction bases left unmatched: 1. Germline lookup yields CDR1 SEHNR and CDR2 FQNEAQ (reference sequence). The CDR3: CASSLATGDGYTF. The CDR3 DNA reads as TGTGCCAGCAGCTTAGCCACAGGGGATGGCTACACCTTC.

The J gene is TRBJ2-5, the V gene TRBV7-2; 10 bases agree with TRBD2. This CDR3 is built from 18 residues. Germline CDR1 is SGHTA and CDR2 is FQGNSA. Trimming cost V 5 bases and J 4 bases; bases outside gene matches: 16. The CDR3 here is CASSRGGIAGGRGETQYF. The CDR3 coding sequence is TGTGCCAGCAGCCGCGGGGGGATAGCGGGGGGTCGAGGAGAGACCCAGTACTTC. Filled out from reference TRBV7-2 and TRBJ2-5, the complete variable domain reads GAGVSQSPSNKVTEKGKDVELRCDPISGHTALYWYRQSLGQGLEFLIYFQGNSAPDKSGLPSDRFSAERTGGSVSTLTIQRTQQEDSAVYLCASSRGGIAGGRGETQYFGPGTRLLVL.

The CDR3 region has the DNA TGTGCCAGCAGCTTGGTAGGAGGACAGGGAAGGTATACGCAGTATTTT. Amino acid sequence: CASSLVGGQGRYTQYF. The V gene is TRBV5-6, the J gene TRBJ2-3; the match to TRBD1 covers 8 bases. The CDR3 covers 16 residues. Per the germline V gene, CDR1 is SGHDT and CDR2 is YYEEEE. V was pared by 0 bases and J by 7 bases, with 10 bases of the junction left unmatched. Full variable domain (rest looked up from reference TRBV5-6 and TRBJ2-3): DAGVTQSPTHLIKTRGQQVTLRCSPKSGHDTVSWYQQALGQGPQFIFQYYEEEERQRGNFPDRFSGHQFPNYSSELNVNALLLGDSALYLCASSLVGGQGRYTQYFGPGTRLTVL.